The present T cell receptor (beta chain) was sequenced within a study of T cell responses to AZD1222 COVID-19 vaccine. Whole-study results and caveats: Among AZD1222 vaccinees, only five to seven were seropositive at baseline. Unmutated regions of variants are reportedly targeted by nearly half of spike-specific TCRs. Spike as a whole was targeted by vaccine-associated CD4 TCRs, dominant at 160-218 and 743-854. There were mostly white British donors and more females than males, and clonal diversity was possibly underestimated.

The table came from immunoSEQ multiplex PCR; TCRdb's copy has only in-frame clones and leaves some out. The sample holds more than 150,000 clones, 88% seen once. Germline lookup yields CDR1 MNHEY and CDR2 SMNVEV (reference sequence). CDR3 size: 14 residues. V lost 0 bases to trimming and J lost 0 bases, with 5 bases between them. This clone occurred once. The target antigen is unknown. The genes are TRBV27 and TRBJ2-5, with D hard to call. Sequenced material: peripheral blood, taken on day 0 of AZD1222 vaccination. The clonotype originates from an adult in good health. CDR3: CASSLSRDQETQYF. In DNA, the CDR3 is TGTGCCAGCAGTTTATCCCGGGACCAAGAGACCCAGTACTTC.